The clone carrying this T cell receptor (beta chain) came up once. Its specificity is not known. Sequenced by immunoSEQ multiplex PCR; TCRdb stores in-frame clones only, minus some. The data show tens of thousands of clones, roughly 91% seen once. The data originate from a study of OX40 agonist ivuxolimab in advanced cancers. Study context: The study treated patients with ivuxolimab, an agonistic anti-OX40 (CD134) antibody. Therapy given before enrollment (anti-PD-1, anti-PD-L1 or anti-CTLA-4) was allowed, and over 35% had some. Broader study findings: With doses of 0.1 to 3.0 mg/kg, CD4+ and CD8+ blood T cells had undergone clonal expansion by week 6.

The timepoints at which blood was sampled were baseline, cycle 4 day 1, and cycle 7 day 1. V dropped 3 bases and J dropped 3; count of bases not matched to a gene: 8. The CDR3 runs to 15 residues. Germline V gene data show CDR1 as MNHEY and CDR2 as SMNVEV (reference sequence). The material was CD4+ or CD8+ T cells sorted from blood, obtained in a trial of the OX40 agonist ivuxolimab. The chain uses TRBV27 and TRBJ2-7, with 7 bases that match TRBD2. This TCR was sampled from an adult with an advanced solid tumor such as melanoma, head and neck, liver or kidney cancer. The CDR3 nucleotides are TGTGCCAGCAGTTTTACGGCCCGCGGGAGCTACGAGCAGTACTTC. Amino acids: CASSFTARGSYEQYF.